The 6 T cell receptor beta chains given below trace back to one sample, sequenced in a study of PD-1 blockade in classical Hodgkin lymphoma. Sequencing used immunoSEQ multiplex PCR; TCRdb keeps in-frame clones, though not all of them. The sample has about 46,000 clones, roughly 75% seen once. There was relapse after autologous stem cell transplantation in every patient, and there was variation in brentuximab vedotin exposure. This sample comprised peripheral blood mononuclear cells (PBMCs), obtained before the second cycle of nivolumab. The source of these receptors is a human donor with classical Hodgkin lymphoma.

The CDR3 sequence: CASSTLQGSARGFTYEQYF. As DNA, the CDR3 is TGCGCCAGCAGCACCCTACAGGGATCGGCGCGGGGGTTTACCTACGAGCAGTACTTC. V is TRBV5-1 and J is TRBJ2-7, with a weak D call TRBD2 (7 bases). This CDR3 contains 19 residues. The V end lost 4 bases, the J end lost 2 bases, and 28 bases lay between the germline ends. The germline V gene encodes CDR1 SGHRS and CDR2 YFSETQ.

This sequence joins TRBV6-6 and TRBJ1-2; D possibly corresponds to TRBD1 (6 bases). CDR3 length equals 14 residues. Germline lookup yields CDR1 MNHNY and CDR2 SVGAGI (reference sequence). Trimming stripped 4 bases from V and 0 bases from J, with 9 bases between. The CDR3 reads CASSWGATNYGYTF. The CDR3 coding sequence is TGTGCCAGCAGTTGGGGGGCCACTAACTATGGCTACACCTTC.

The V call is TRBV7-9, the J call TRBJ1-4, with D possibly TRBD1 on 5 matching bases. In germline, CDR1 is SEHNR, CDR2 FQNEAQ (reference sequence). The CDR3 has 13 residues. Trimming left V 5 bases short and J 4 bases short, with 8 bases between. This CDR3 is CASSGQGNEKLFF. DNA for the CDR3: TGTGCCAGCAGCGGGCAGGGTAATGAAAAACTGTTTTTT.

This chain links TRBV7-2 with TRBJ2-1; 10 bases fit TRBD2. V lost 0 bases, J lost 3 bases, and 5 bases stayed unmatched. Per the germline V gene, CDR1 is SGHTA and CDR2 is FQGNSA. The CDR3 runs to 17 residues. The CDR3 region has the DNA TGTGCCAGCAGCTTAGCCTCTAGCGGGAGAAACTACAATGAGCAGTTCTTC. Translating it yields CASSLASSGRNYNEQFF.

There are a few counts of this clone. V usage is TRBV29-1 and J usage is TRBJ1-2; perhaps TRBD1 as D (5 bases). The CDR3 totals 13 residues. V lost 4 bases and J 6 bases, leaving 15 bases between the germline ends. Germline V gene sequence: CDR1 SQVTM, CDR2 ANQGSEA. CDR3 sequence reads: CSVAPLGRDGYTF. In nucleotides, the CDR3 is TGCAGCGTTGCTCCGCTGGGCAGGGATGGCTACACCTTC.

The V and J genes are TRBV4-1 and TRBJ2-5; TRBD2 is a possible D gene (6 bases). The V end was cut by 5 bases, the J end by 0 bases, with 10 bases between. Looked up from germline, CDR1 is MGHRA and CDR2 is YSYEKL. The length of the CDR3 is 14 residues. The CDR3 reads CASSRREYQETQYF. The CDR3 nucleotides read TGCGCCAGCAGCAGACGGGAGTACCAAGAGACCCAGTACTTC.